This T cell receptor beta chain was sequenced for a study of CD8+CD57+ T cells in acquired aplastic anemia. Study-wide context: CD4+ and CD8+ cells, once sorted, gave DNA averaging about 3 ug.

Genomic DNA templated the TCR beta VDJ and CDR3 profiling. TCRdb re-derived calls from the reads in MiXCR, one entry per CDR3 protein. This sample has about 120,000 distinct CDR3 sequences, with 55% to 70% found just once. By flow cytometry, patients selected for sequencing had shown an expansion of CD8+CD57+ cells. Germline V gives CDR1 SNHLY, CDR2 FYNNEI. This CDR3 contains 14 residues. Trimming took 7 bases from V and 4 from J, leaving 14 bases between them. The sequenced sample consisted of sorted CD4+, CD8+, or CD8+CD57+ T cells (not recorded which) from PBMCs. The sequence was collected from a human donor with aplastic anemia. This chain connects TRBV2 to TRBJ1-3; no clear D gene. The CDR3 DNA sequence: TGTGCCAGCACTCGACAAGAAGGAGGAAACACCATATATTTT. Encoded protein: CASTRQEGGNTIYF.